The present T cell receptor beta chain was sequenced within a study of long-term antiretroviral therapy in people with HIV. Findings and caveats of the study: Blood sampling spanned 2004 to 2017, possibly under older ART regimens. On ART adherence, viral resistance or therapy changes, no data were available. Clonotypes expanded prior to ART showed repertoire dominance at all sampled time points.

Sequencing used immunoSEQ v3.0 at survey level. Measured with immunoSEQ multiplex PCR; TCRdb has only the in-frame clones, and not every one. The table has about 22,000 clones, around 80% seen once. The germline V gene encodes CDR1 MNHEY and CDR2 SVGAGI. V gave up 5 bases and J gave up 7 bases; unmatched junction bases: 8. The CDR3 length is 14 residues. The count of this clone is one. Its antigen is not known. The chain is built from TRBV6-5 and TRBJ1-1; 9 nucleotides agree with TRBD1. The specimen comprised unsorted PBMCs, sampled 1.2 years after starting antiretroviral therapy. This receptor was taken from a woman in her 40s with HIV. The CDR3 here is CASSRRDRAREAFF. The CDR3 DNA is TGTGCCAGCAGTCGCCGGGACAGGGCCCGTGAAGCTTTCTTT.